This paragraph covers one T cell receptor beta chain sequence. Generated by immunoSEQ multiplex PCR, the TCRdb table keeps only in-frame clones and is missing some. This sample has over 55,000 clones, with approximately 84% found just once. This sample was included in a study of blood T cell repertoires in COVID-19. Trimming at V came to 5 bases and at J to 4 bases, leaving 7 bases not matched to a gene. CDR1 MNHNY and CDR2 SVGAGI come from the germline V gene (reference sequence). The CDR3 covers 15 residues. The chain uses TRBV6-6 and TRBJ2-3, with 9 bases matching TRBD2. This clonotype was obtained from a man between 45 and 60 years old with active COVID-19. The sequenced sample consisted of peripheral blood. In DNA, the CDR3 is TGTGCCAGCAGTACCTCGGGACTAGCTGCAGATACGCAGTATTTT. Its protein product is CASSTSGLAADTQYF.